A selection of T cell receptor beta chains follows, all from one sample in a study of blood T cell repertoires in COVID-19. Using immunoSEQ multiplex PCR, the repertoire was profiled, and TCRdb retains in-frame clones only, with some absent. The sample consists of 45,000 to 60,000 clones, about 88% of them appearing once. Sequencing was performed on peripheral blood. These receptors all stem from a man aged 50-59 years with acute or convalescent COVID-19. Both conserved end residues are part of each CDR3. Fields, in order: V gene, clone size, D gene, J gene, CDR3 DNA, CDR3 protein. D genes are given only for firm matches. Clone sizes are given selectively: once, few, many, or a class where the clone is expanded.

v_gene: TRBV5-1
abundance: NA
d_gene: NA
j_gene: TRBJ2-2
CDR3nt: TGCGCCAGCAGCGTCCGGACAGCCGGGGAGCTGTTTTTT
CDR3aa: CASSVRTAGELFF

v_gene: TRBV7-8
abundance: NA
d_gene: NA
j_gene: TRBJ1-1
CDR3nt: TGTGCCAGCAGCCCCCAACAGGGCCAGAACACTGAAGCTTTCTTT
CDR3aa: CASSPQQGQNTEAFF

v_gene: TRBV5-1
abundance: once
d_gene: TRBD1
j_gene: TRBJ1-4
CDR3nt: TGCGCCAGCAGCCGGCAGGGGGCTAATGAAAAACTGTTTTTT
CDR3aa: CASSRQGANEKLFF

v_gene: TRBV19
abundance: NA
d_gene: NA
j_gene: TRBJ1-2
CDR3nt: TGTGCCAGTAGTCCCGACGGACAGCTGAACTATGGCTACACCTTC
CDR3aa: CASSPDGQLNYGYTF

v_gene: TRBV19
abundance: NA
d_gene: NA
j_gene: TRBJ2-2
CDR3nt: TGTGCCAGCCTCTACACCGGGGAGCTGTTTTTT
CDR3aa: CASLYTGELFF

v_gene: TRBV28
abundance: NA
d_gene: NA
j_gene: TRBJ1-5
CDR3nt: TGTGCCAGCAGTTTGCTTGGACACCCCCCCAATCAGCCCCAGCATTTT
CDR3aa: CASSLLGHPPNQPQHF

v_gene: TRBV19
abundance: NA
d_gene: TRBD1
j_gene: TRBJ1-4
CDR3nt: TGTGCCAGTAGTCCGGGGACAGCAACTAATGAAAAACTGTTTTTT
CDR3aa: CASSPGTATNEKLFF

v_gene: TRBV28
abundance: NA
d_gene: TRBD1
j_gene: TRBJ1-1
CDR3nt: TGTGCCAGCAGTTTGCAGCGACAGGGCGCTGAAGCTTTCTTT
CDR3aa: CASSLQRQGAEAFF

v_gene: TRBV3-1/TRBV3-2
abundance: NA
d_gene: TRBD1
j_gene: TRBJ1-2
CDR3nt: TGTGCCAGCAGGTCCGGGACAGACTATGGCTACACCTTC
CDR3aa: CASRSGTDYGYTF

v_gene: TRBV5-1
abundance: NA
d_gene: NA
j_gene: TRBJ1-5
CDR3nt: TGCGCCAGCGCGGGCGGAAATCAGCCCCAGCATTTT
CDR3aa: CASAGGNQPQHF

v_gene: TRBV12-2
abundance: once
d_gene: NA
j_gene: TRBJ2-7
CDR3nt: TGTGCAAGTCGCTTATCCACAGGGAATCCCTACGAGCAGTACTTC
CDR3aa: CASRLSTGNPYEQYF

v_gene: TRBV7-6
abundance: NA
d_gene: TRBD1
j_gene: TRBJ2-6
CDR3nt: TGTGCCAGCAGCGCGGGACAGGGGGCCGGGGCCAACGTCCTGACTTTC
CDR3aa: CASSAGQGAGANVLTF

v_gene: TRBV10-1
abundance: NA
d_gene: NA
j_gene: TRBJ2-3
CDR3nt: TGCGCCAGCAGCGCCTCAGCAGGGTCAGATACGCAGTATTTT
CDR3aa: CASSASAGSDTQYF

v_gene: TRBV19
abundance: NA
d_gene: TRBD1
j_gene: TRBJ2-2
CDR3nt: TGTGCCAGTAGTATAGGACAGGGGGCAGCCGGGGAGCTGTTTTTT
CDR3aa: CASSIGQGAAGELFF

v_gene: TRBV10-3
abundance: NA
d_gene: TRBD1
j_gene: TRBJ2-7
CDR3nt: TGTGCCATCAGTGCGGGACAGGGGATCTCCTACGAGCAGTACTTC
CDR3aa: CAISAGQGISYEQYF

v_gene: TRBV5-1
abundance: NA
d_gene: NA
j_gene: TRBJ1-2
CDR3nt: TGCGCCAGCAGCTTGAGTAGGGGAAATTATGGCTACACCTTC
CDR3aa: CASSLSRGNYGYTF

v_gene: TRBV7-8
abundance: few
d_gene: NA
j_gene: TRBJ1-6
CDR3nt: TGTGCCAGCAGCTTGAGCTCCTATAATTCACCCCTCCACTTT
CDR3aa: CASSLSSYNSPLHF

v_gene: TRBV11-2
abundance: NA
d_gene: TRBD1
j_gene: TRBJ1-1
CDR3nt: TGTGCCAGCAGCCCAGGGGACAGGGACACTGAAGCTTTCTTT
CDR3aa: CASSPGDRDTEAFF

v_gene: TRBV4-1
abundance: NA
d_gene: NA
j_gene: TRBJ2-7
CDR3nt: TGCGCCAGCAGCCAAGATGGGGCAGACGAGCAGTACTTC
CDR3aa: CASSQDGADEQYF

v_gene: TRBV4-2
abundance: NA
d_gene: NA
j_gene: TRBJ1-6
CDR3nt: TGTGCCAGCAGCCAACCAGGGGCCGAGGGCGGTTCACCCCTCCACTTT
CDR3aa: CASSQPGAEGGSPLHF

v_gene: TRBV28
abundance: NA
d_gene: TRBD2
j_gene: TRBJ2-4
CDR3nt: TGTGCCAGCAGTCCACTAGCGACCCTAGCCAAAAACATTCAGTACTTC
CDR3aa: CASSPLATLAKNIQYF

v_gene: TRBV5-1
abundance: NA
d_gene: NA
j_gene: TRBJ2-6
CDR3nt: TGCGCCAGCAGCTTGCAGGGCTCTCTGGGGGCCAACGTCCTGACTTTC
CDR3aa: CASSLQGSLGANVLTF

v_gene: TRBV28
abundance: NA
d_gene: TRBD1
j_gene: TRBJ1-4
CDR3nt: TGTGCCAGCAGTTTAAACGTCTATCGGGACAGGTACCCAACTAATGAAAAACTGTTTTTT
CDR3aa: CASSLNVYRDRYPTNEKLFF

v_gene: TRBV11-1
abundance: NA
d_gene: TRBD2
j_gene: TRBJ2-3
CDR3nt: TGTGCCAGCAGCTTATTAGCGGGGAGCACAGATACGCAGTATTTT
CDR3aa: CASSLLAGSTDTQYF

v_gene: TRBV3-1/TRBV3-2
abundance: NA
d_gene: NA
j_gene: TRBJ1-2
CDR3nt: TGTGCCAGCAGCCAAGATATCGCCAGGGTGGGTGGCTACACCTTC
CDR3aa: CASSQDIARVGGYTF

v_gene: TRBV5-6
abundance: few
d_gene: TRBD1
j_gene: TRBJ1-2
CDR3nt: TGTGCCAGCAGCTTGTTAACAGGGGTGGGCTATGGCTACACCTTC
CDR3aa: CASSLLTGVGYGYTF

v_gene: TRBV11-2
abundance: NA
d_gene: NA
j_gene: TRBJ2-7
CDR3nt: TGTGCCAGCGCTCTAGGGGGAGGGCCGAGCGAGCAGTACTTC
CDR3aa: CASALGGGPSEQYF

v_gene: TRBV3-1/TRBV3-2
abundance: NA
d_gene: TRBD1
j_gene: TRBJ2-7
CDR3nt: TGTGCCAGCAGCCGGACAGGGGAATACGAGCAGTACTTC
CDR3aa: CASSRTGEYEQYF